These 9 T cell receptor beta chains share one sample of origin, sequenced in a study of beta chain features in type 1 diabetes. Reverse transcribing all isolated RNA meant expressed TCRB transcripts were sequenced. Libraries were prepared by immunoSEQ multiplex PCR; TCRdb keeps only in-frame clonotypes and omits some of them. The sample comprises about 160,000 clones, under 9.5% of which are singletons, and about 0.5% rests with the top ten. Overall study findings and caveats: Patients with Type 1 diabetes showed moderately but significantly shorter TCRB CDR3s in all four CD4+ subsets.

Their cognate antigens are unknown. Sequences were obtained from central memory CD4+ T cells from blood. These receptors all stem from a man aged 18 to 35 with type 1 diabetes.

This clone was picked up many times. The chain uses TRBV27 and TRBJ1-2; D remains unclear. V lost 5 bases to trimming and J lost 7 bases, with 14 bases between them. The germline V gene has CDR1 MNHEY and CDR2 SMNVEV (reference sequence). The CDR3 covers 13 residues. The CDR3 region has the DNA TGTGCCAGCAGTGACTACCAGTTGGGTGGCTACACCTTC. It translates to CASSDYQLGGYTF.

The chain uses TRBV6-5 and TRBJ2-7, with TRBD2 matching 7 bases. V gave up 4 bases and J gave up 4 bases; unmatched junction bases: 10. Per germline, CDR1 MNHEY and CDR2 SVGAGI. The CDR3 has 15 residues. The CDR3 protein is CASSFRGLGFYEQYF. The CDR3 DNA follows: TGTGCCAGCAGTTTCCGTGGACTAGGCTTTTACGAGCAGTACTTC.

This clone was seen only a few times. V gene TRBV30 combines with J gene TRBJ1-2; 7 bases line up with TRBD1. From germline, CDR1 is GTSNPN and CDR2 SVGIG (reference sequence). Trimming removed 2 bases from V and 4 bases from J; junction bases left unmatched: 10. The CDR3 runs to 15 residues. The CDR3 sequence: CAWSTPNRGLYGYTF. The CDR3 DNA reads TGTGCCTGGAGTACCCCTAATAGGGGGCTCTATGGCTACACCTTC.

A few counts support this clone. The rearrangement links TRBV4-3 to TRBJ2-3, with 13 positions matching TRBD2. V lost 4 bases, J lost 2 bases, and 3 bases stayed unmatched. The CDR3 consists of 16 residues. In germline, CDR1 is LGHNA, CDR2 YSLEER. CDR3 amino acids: CASSLGLAGVTDTQYF. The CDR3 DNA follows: TGCGCCAGCAGCCTAGGACTAGCGGGGGTCACAGATACGCAGTATTTT.

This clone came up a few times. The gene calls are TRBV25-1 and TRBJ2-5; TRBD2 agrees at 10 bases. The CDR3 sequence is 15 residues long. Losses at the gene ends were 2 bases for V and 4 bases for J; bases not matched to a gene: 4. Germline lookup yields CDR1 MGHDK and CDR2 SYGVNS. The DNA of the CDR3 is TGTGCCAGCAGTGAAAGCGGGGGGGCCACAGAGACCCAGTACTTC. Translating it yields CASSESGGATETQYF. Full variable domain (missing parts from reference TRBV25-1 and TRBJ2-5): EADIYQTPRYLVIGTGKKITLECSQTMGHDKMYWYQQDPGMELHLIHYSYGVNSTEKGDLSSESTVSRIRTEHFPLTLESARPSHTSQYLCASSESGGATETQYFGPGTRLLVL.

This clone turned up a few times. In DNA, the CDR3 is TGCGCCAGCATGGGAGTGAGCACAGATACGCAGTATTTT. As protein: CASMGVSTDTQYF. The chain joins TRBV5-1 to TRBJ2-3; the D gene is possibly TRBD2 (5 bases). The CDR3 has 13 amino acids. The germline V gene has CDR1 SGHRS and CDR2 YFSETQ. V was pared by 6 bases and J by 0 bases, with 8 bases between.

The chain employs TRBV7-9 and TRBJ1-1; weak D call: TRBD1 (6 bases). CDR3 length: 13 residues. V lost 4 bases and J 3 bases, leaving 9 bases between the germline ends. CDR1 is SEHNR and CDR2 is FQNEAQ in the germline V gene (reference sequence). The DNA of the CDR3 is TGTGCCAGCAGCTCCGAGGGGGACACTGAAGCTTTCTTT. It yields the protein CASSSEGDTEAFF.

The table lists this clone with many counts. For the CDR3, the DNA is TGTGCCTGTTCGCGGGGGGTACAAGAGACCCAGTACTTC. Residues: CACSRGVQETQYF. The V and J genes are TRBV30 and TRBJ2-5; 8 bases agree with TRBD2. Germline CDR1 reads GTSNPN; CDR2 reads SVGIG (reference sequence). J lost 2 bases, V lost 6 bases, and 5 bases had no gene match. This CDR3 is built from 13 residues.

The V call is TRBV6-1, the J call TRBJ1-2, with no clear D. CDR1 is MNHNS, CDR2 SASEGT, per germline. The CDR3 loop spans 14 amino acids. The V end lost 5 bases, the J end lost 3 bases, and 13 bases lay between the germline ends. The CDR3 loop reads CASSYTVRDYGYTF. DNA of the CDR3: TGTGCCAGCAGTTATACGGTCCGGGACTATGGCTACACCTTC.